A selection of T cell receptor beta chains follows, all from one sample in a study of CD8 T cells in Susac syndrome. Each CDR3 protein gets one entry after TCRdb re-called the immunoSEQ multiplex PCR reads with MiXCR. The table includes roughly 100,000 distinct CDR3 sequences, 90% to 97% detected once. Sequencing input: CD8+ T cells from PBMCs. Every receptor here comes from a human donor with Susac syndrome. The CDR3 runs from the conserved cysteine through the conserved F or W. Each record gives: J gene, D gene, clone size, V gene, CDR3 DNA, CDR3 protein. The D gene is left open where the match is weak. Expanded clones are given a class, and other clones once, few, many or no size at all.

TRBJ1-2 | . | . | TRBV10-3 | TGTGCCATCAGTGAGTCGAACAGTCTAGATGGCTACACCTTC | CAISESNSLDGYTF
TRBJ2-5 | . | . | TRBV5-4 | TGTGCCAGCAGCTTGATGTCAGGGACAGAGACCCAGTACTTC | CASSLMSGTETQYF
TRBJ1-5 | TRBD1 | . | TRBV7-9 | TGTGCCAGCAGCACTACAGGGGGCGGAGGCAATCAGCCCCAGCATTTT | CASSTTGGGGNQPQHF
TRBJ2-1 | TRBD2 | . | TRBV24-1 | TGTGCCACCAGTGATTCGGACCAAGGACTAGCGGGGGAAGAGCAGTTCTTC | CATSDSDQGLAGEEQFF
TRBJ1-1 | . | few | TRBV27 | TGTGCCAGCAGTTTATGGGGGAACACTGAAGCTTTCTTT | CASSLWGNTEAFF
TRBJ1-6 | TRBD1 | . | TRBV20-1 | TGCAGTGCTAGGGGGACAGTAAATTCACCCCTCCACTTT | CSARGTVNSPLHF
TRBJ2-3 | TRBD2 | . | TRBV9 | TGTGCCAGCAGCGTAGGGACTAGCGGGGTGCTAGATACGCAGTATTTT | CASSVGTSGVLDTQYF
TRBJ1-5 | . | . | TRBV4-3 | TGCGCCAGCAGCCTCGGGTTATGGCAGCCCCAGCATTTT | CASSLGLWQPQHF
TRBJ2-1 | TRBD2 | . | TRBV3-1 | TGTGCCAGCAGCCAAGATCTGGGAGGGGTCAGCTCCTACAATGAGCAGTTCTTC | CASSQDLGGVSSYNEQFF
TRBJ2-5 | . | . | TRBV5-6 | TGTGCCAGCAGCTTGGCCGAGACTTGGGGAACGGAGACCCAGTACTTC | CASSLAETWGTETQYF
TRBJ2-3 | TRBD2 | . | TRBV5-6 | TGTGCCAGCAGCTTGATGGGGCGGGGGGCCACAGATACGCAGTATTTT | CASSLMGRGATDTQYF
TRBJ1-3 | . | . | TRBV30 | TGTGCCTGGAGCGATGCCACGCGGTCTGTTGGAAACACCATATATTTT | CAWSDATRSVGNTIYF
TRBJ1-3 | TRBD1 | . | TRBV29-1 | TGCAGCGTTTTCATCGGGACAGGCGGCTCCCCCATATATTTT | CSVFIGTGGSPIYF
TRBJ2-7 | . | . | TRBV20-1 | TGCAGTGCTAGAGGGAGAACAGCCTACGAGCAGTACTTC | CSARGRTAYEQYF
TRBJ1-6 | TRBD1 | . | TRBV6-1 | TGTGCCAGCAGCCCGGGACAGGGGGCCATCTATAATTCACCCCTCCACTTT | CASSPGQGAIYNSPLHF
TRBJ1-2 | TRBD1 | once | TRBV6-5 | TGTGCCAGCAGATCGGACAGGTGGACCTATGGCTACACCTTC | CASRSDRWTYGYTF
TRBJ1-2 | . | . | TRBV3-1 | TGTGCCAGCAGCCAAGATCAGAGCTCCTATGGCTACACCTTC | CASSQDQSSYGYTF
TRBJ1-6 | . | . | TRBV2 | TGTGCCAGCAGTGAAGATAACAAATCACCCCTCCACTTT | CASSEDNKSPLHF
TRBJ1-5 | . | . | TRBV30 | TGTGCCTGGAGTTCTCGGACGTCCTATGGACCCCAGCATTTT | CAWSSRTSYGPQHF
TRBJ1-1 | . | . | TRBV7-9 | TGTGCCAGCAGCTTAGAAAGGGTGATCACTGAAGCTTTCTTT | CASSLERVITEAFF
TRBJ1-5 | . | . | TRBV19 | TGTGCCAGTAGTATTGGAGGATGGGATCAGCCCCAGCATTTT | CASSIGGWDQPQHF
TRBJ1-5 | . | . | TRBV27 | TGTGCCAGCAGATTTAGGTCAGATATTAATCAGCCCCAGCATTTT | CASRFRSDINQPQHF
TRBJ2-1 | . | . | TRBV6-2/TRBV6-3 | TGTGCCAGCAGTCAGCTGAGGGGGGAGCAGTTCTTC | CASSQLRGEQFF
TRBJ1-1 | . | . | TRBV5-1 | TGCGCCAGCAGCTTGGTGGGGACAATGAACACTGAAGCTTTCTTT | CASSLVGTMNTEAFF
TRBJ2-5 | . | . | TRBV2 | TGTGCCAGCAGTCGAGACAGCCTCCAAGAGACCCAGTACTTC | CASSRDSLQETQYF
TRBJ2-5 | TRBD1 | . | TRBV12-3/TRBV12-4 | TGTGCCAGCAGACCCTATGGGACAGGACACCAAGAGACCCAGTACTTC | CASRPYGTGHQETQYF
TRBJ2-7 | . | . | TRBV7-3 | TGTGCCAGCAGCTCGCTAACACCCTACGAGCAGTACTTC | CASSSLTPYEQYF
TRBJ2-7 | . | . | TRBV5-1 | TGCGCCAGCAGCGTAGGACCAGCCTACGAGCAGTACTTC | CASSVGPAYEQYF
TRBJ1-6 | TRBD1 | . | TRBV9 | TGTGCCAGCAGCGAACAGGGGACCCATTCACCCCTCCACTTT | CASSEQGTHSPLHF
TRBJ1-2 | TRBD1 | . | TRBV5-6 | TGTGCCAGCAACACCTGGGACCCAGGGGGCTATGGTGGCTACACCTTC | CASNTWDPGGYGGYTF
TRBJ2-3 | . | . | TRBV9 | TGTGCCAGCAGCCCTCTGGGGACCGCTAGCACAGATACGCAGTATTTT | CASSPLGTASTDTQYF
TRBJ1-1 | TRBD1 | . | TRBV29-1 | TGCAGCGCGGACAGGGGGCCGACTGAAGCTTTCTTT | CSADRGPTEAFF
TRBJ2-2 | . | . | TRBV7-6 | TGTGCCAGCAGCTTAGAACAGGGTATGACCGGGGAGCTGTTTTTT | CASSLEQGMTGELFF
TRBJ1-5 | . | . | TRBV3-1 | TGTGCCAGCAGCCAAGGACGGGTCGGTCAGCCCCAGCATTTT | CASSQGRVGQPQHF
TRBJ2-1 | TRBD1 | . | TRBV9 | TGTGCCAGCAGCCCTAACAGGGGAACCTACAATGAGCAGTTCTTC | CASSPNRGTYNEQFF
TRBJ2-7 | TRBD1 | few | TRBV20-1 | TGCAGTGCTGGGACAGGGCGGAACGAGCAGTACTTC | CSAGTGRNEQYF
TRBJ2-2 | . | . | TRBV28 | TGTGCCAGCAGTCCCAGGGATCTCGGGGAGCTGTTTTTT | CASSPRDLGELFF
TRBJ2-3 | . | . | TRBV5-4 | TGTGCCAGCAGCTCTCGAGGGGCGATCTCAGATACGCAGTATTTT | CASSSRGAISDTQYF
TRBJ1-2 | . | . | TRBV2 | TGTGCCAGCAGGGTAGGGACGGGCTATGGCTACACCTTC | CASRVGTGYGYTF